This T cell receptor (beta chain) was sequenced in a study of T cell responses to AZD1222 COVID-19 vaccine. Points from the study as a whole: Clonal diversity was possibly underestimated, and the donors were mostly white British, with more females. Of spike-specific TCRs, nearly half reportedly target regions left unmutated in variants.

TCRdb's table, derived via immunoSEQ multiplex PCR, lists solely in-frame clones and lacks some. The data contain around 120,000 clones, nearly 90% of them singletons. The CDR3 runs to 14 residues. The V end was cut by 5 bases, the J end by 6 bases, with 14 bases between. In germline, CDR1 is MNHEY, CDR2 SMNVEV (reference sequence). Comments on this clone: Its antigen remains unknown.

The sample here was peripheral blood, taken on day 0 of AZD1222 vaccination. This TCR was recovered from an adult in good health. The chain joins TRBV27 to TRBJ1-5, with TRBD1 as a possible D gene (5 bases). CDR3: CASSATGTGQPQHF. CDR3 nucleotide sequence: TGTGCCAGCAGTGCCACCGGGACGGGTCAGCCCCAGCATTTT.